The 28 T cell receptor beta chains reported below all come from one sample, sequenced in a study of shared clonotypes between healthy human individuals. Method: immunoSEQ multiplex PCR; TCRdb's copy keeps in-frame clones and lacks some. The table has 2 million to 2.5 million clones, approximately 95% seen once. The sample taken for sequencing was naive CD4+ T cells sorted from blood. This sample's subset: CD45RA+ positively selected. These receptors were taken from a man in his late teens or twenties in good health.

The rearrangement links TRBV6-1 to TRBJ1-1; D is undetermined. Germline V gene lookup returns CDR1 MNHNS and CDR2 SASEGT. This CDR3 comprises 13 residues. V was clipped by 0 bases and J by 11 bases, with 13 bases between them. Written as DNA, the CDR3 is TGTGCCAGCAGTGAAGCGTACCCGTCCCGGGCTTTCTTT. Protein sequence: CASSEAYPSRAFF.

The chain links TRBV11-3 to TRBJ1-1, with D uncertain. CDR1 is SGHNT, CDR2 YENEEA, per germline. The CDR3 has 13 amino acids. The germline V and J ends were trimmed by 5 bases and 4 bases, with 11 bases remaining between them. This CDR3 reads CASSLRGSTEAFF. Written as DNA, the CDR3 is TGTGCCAGCAGCCTACGAGGCAGCACTGAAGCTTTCTTT.

The chain couples TRBV2 to TRBJ1-6, with 9 nucleotides matching TRBD1. The CDR3 runs to 13 residues. V lost 7 bases, J lost 6 bases, and 1 base stayed unmatched. Germline V gene data show CDR1 as SNHLY and CDR2 as FYNNEI. The CDR3 nucleotides read TGTGCCAGCAAGGGACAGGGTAATTCACCCCTCCACTTT. Translation: CASKGQGNSPLHF.

The chain carries TRBV28 and TRBJ1-1; D not certain. The CDR3 spans 10 residues. CDR1 is MDHEN and CDR2 is SYDVKM in the germline V gene. Trimming removed 6 bases at V and 5 bases at J, with 4 bases between. In nucleotides, the CDR3 is TGTGCCAGCAGAGGGACTGAAGCTTTCTTT. Translation: CASRGTEAFF.

The chain employs TRBV11-2 and TRBJ1-1; D is perhaps TRBD1 (5 bases). The CDR3 extends over 12 amino acids. Trimming stripped 5 bases from V and 7 bases from J, with 11 bases between. CDR1 and CDR2 (germline): SGHAT, FQNNGV. The CDR3 protein is CASSPDSNEAFF. For the CDR3, the DNA is TGTGCCAGCAGCCCAGACAGTAATGAAGCTTTCTTT.

Only one count was recorded for this clone. This sample includes further DNA sequences coding for the same CDR3. The V and J genes are TRBV5-1 and TRBJ1-5, with a tentative D call TRBD1 (6 bases). This CDR3 is 13 amino acids long. Deletions cut 0 bases from V and 6 bases from J, with 7 bases between. Germline V gene data show CDR1 as SGHRS and CDR2 as YFSETQ. This CDR3 is CASSLEGGQPQHF. CDR3 in DNA: TGCGCCAGCAGCTTGGAGGGGGGTCAGCCCCAGCATTTT.

The chain carries TRBV9 and TRBJ2-3, with TRBD2 matching 11 bases. This CDR3 has 14 residues. V lost 9 bases, J lost 3 bases, and 6 bases stayed unmatched. Germline V gene lookup returns CDR1 SGDLS and CDR2 YYNGEE. Written as DNA, the CDR3 is TGTGCCACATCACTAGCGGGGGAAACAGATACGCAGTATTTT. As protein: CATSLAGETDTQYF.

CDR3 in amino acids: CASSPGGKNTGELFF. The CDR3 DNA is TGTGCCAGCAGCCCAGGAGGGAAGAACACCGGGGAGCTGTTTTTT. The chain has TRBV11-3 and TRBJ2-2; TRBD2 is a possible D gene (6 bases). Trimming left V 5 bases short and J 1 base short, with 11 bases between. The CDR3 loop spans 15 amino acids. Germline CDR1 is SGHNT and CDR2 is YENEEA. The variable domain in full, with the rest retrieved from reference TRBV11-3 and TRBJ2-2, is EAGVVQSPRYKIIEKKQPVAFWCNPISGHNTLYWYLQNLGQGPELLIRYENEEAVDDSQLPKDRFSAERLKGVDSTLKIQPAELGDSAVYLCASSPGGKNTGELFFGEGSRLTVL.

The chain employs TRBV5-4 and TRBJ1-4; a weak D match, TRBD1 (6 bases). The germline V gene encodes CDR1 SGHNT and CDR2 YYREEE (reference sequence). CDR3 length: 14 amino acids. The V gene lost 4 bases and the J gene lost 4 bases, with 11 bases spanning the gap. CDR3 sequence reads: CASSQDRYNEKLFF. Written as DNA, the CDR3 is TGTGCCAGCAGCCAGGACAGATATAATGAAAAACTGTTTTTT.

This rearrangement joins TRBV5-8 to TRBJ2-7; D unclear. CDR1 is SGHTS, CDR2 YDEGEE, per germline. V was pared by 6 bases and J by 0 bases, with 16 bases between. The CDR3 runs to 15 residues. CDR3 sequence (DNA): TGTGCCAGCACCCCTAGGCCTTACACCTCCTACGAGCAGTACTTC. Translation gives CASTPRPYTSYEQYF.

The V gene is TRBV18, the J gene TRBJ2-3; TRBD2 matches 9 bases. The CDR3 sequence is 16 residues long. In germline, CDR1 is KGHSH, CDR2 LQKENI. V was clipped by 3 bases and J by 2 bases; unmatched bases: 6. The CDR3 DNA reads as TGTGCCAGCTCACCTCCGGGACTAGCTTACACAGATACGCAGTATTTT. This codes for CASSPPGLAYTDTQYF.

Concerning this clone: An end of the junction does not agree with germline; a read error may underlie this. The J gene is TRBJ2-5, the V gene TRBV7-7; D unresolved. Looked up from germline, CDR1 is SSHAT and CDR2 is FNYEAQ (reference sequence). CDR3 length: 12 residues. The CDR3 nucleotides are TGTGCTAGCAGCTTTATGGGAGAGACCCAGTACTTC. It codes for CASSFMGETQYF.

As regards this clone: Other DNA sequences of this sample code for an identical CDR3. The CDR3 DNA reads as TGTGCCAGCAGTGCCGACAGAAACACTGAAGCTTTCTTT. This translates into CASSADRNTEAFF. The chain couples TRBV6-1 to TRBJ1-1; weak D call: TRBD1 (5 bases). CDR3 length: 13 amino acids. V was pared by 4 bases and J by 2 bases, with 8 bases between. Germline lookup yields CDR1 MNHNS and CDR2 SASEGT.

In this sample, this clone turned up once. The chain combines TRBV30 with TRBJ1-6; D perhaps matches TRBD1 (6 bases). The V end was cut by 3 bases, the J end by 11 bases, with 14 bases between. This CDR3 is built from 13 residues. The germline V gene encodes CDR1 GTSNPN and CDR2 SVGIG (reference sequence). The CDR3 is CAWRDRQNTPLHF. In DNA, the CDR3 is TGTGCCTGGAGGGACAGACAGAATACACCCCTCCACTTT.

This chain links TRBV5-1 with TRBJ1-1; TRBD1 agrees at 10 bases. Germline V gene sequence: CDR1 SGHRS, CDR2 YFSETQ. Losses at the gene ends were 4 bases for V and 6 bases for J; bases not matched to a gene: 9. This CDR3 is 15 amino acids long. The CDR3 DNA reads as TGCGCCAGCAGCCCCCCCGGGACAGGGGTGCCTGAAGCTTTCTTT. It is translated as CASSPPGTGVPEAFF.

The chain joins TRBV7-9 to TRBJ2-2; 9 nucleotides line up with TRBD2. Germline-derived CDR1 and CDR2 are SEHNR and FQNEAQ (reference sequence). V lost 5 bases, J lost 1 base, and 5 bases stayed unmatched. The CDR3 runs 16 residues. The CDR3 nucleotides read TGTGCCAGCAGCCTCGATAGCGGGGGGAACACCGGGGAGCTGTTTTTT. Encoded protein: CASSLDSGGNTGELFF.

The chain joins TRBV5-1 to TRBJ2-5, with 14 nucleotides matching TRBD2. This CDR3 contains 16 residues. The germline V gene has CDR1 SGHRS and CDR2 YFSETQ. The junction had 2 bases not matched to a gene; V was cut back by 0 bases and J by 4 bases. Here the CDR3 reads CASSLEGTSGGETQYF. The CDR3 DNA is TGCGCCAGCAGCTTGGAGGGGACTAGCGGGGGAGAGACCCAGTACTTC.

This chain links TRBV28 with TRBJ2-5; D tentatively reads TRBD1 or TRBD2 (6 bases each). CDR1 is MDHEN, CDR2 SYDVKM, per germline. Trimming shortened V by 4 bases and J by 4 bases, and 19 bases separated the two germline ends. CDR3 size: 16 residues. The DNA of the CDR3 is TGTGCCAGCAGTTCGGCGGGGTTGGGGGGCGGAGAGACCCAGTACTTC. Amino acid sequence: CASSSAGLGGGETQYF.

This chain uses TRBV18 with TRBJ2-7, with a weak D call TRBD2 (5 bases). Deletions cut 0 bases from V and 7 bases from J, with 19 bases between. CDR1 is KGHSH, CDR2 LQKENI, per germline. The CDR3 spans 16 residues. The CDR3 is CASSPPIGDRLREQYF. The CDR3 DNA reads as TGTGCCAGCTCACCACCGATCGGCGATAGACTACGAGAGCAGTACTTC.

This chain links TRBV25-1 with TRBJ1-2; D gene ambiguous. Per the germline V gene, CDR1 is MGHDK and CDR2 is SYGVNS. V was pared by 2 bases and J by 4 bases, with 14 bases between. The CDR3 is 15 amino acids. The CDR3 protein is CASSEPGSSTYGYTF. The CDR3 region has the DNA TGTGCCAGCAGTGAACCCGGGTCTTCAACCTATGGCTACACCTTC.

The CDR3, as DNA: TGTGCCAGCAGCTTCGGGGGGATCGGTGAGCAGTTCTTC. Its protein product is CASSFGGIGEQFF. The V call is TRBV11-3, the J call TRBJ2-1, with TRBD2 matching over 7 bases. J lost 9 bases, V lost 3 bases, and 5 bases had no gene match. The CDR3 has 13 amino acids. Per germline, CDR1 SGHNT and CDR2 YENEEA.

This chain uses TRBV30 with TRBJ2-3, with 13 bases that match TRBD2. CDR3 size: 16 residues. J lost 0 bases, V lost 8 bases, and 8 bases had no gene match. Germline lookup yields CDR1 GTSNPN and CDR2 SVGIG (reference sequence). Written as DNA, the CDR3 is TGTGCCGAGGGACTAGCGGGAAGGGGGAGCACAGATACGCAGTATTTT. This codes for CAEGLAGRGSTDTQYF.

The chain joins TRBV30 to TRBJ1-4; 7 nucleotides match TRBD1. The germline V gene has CDR1 GTSNPN and CDR2 SVGIG (reference sequence). V gave up 3 bases and J gave up 0 bases; unmatched junction bases: 7. The CDR3 consists of 16 residues. The CDR3 DNA reads TGTGCCTGGAGAGGAATGGGACAGCCAACTAATGAAAAACTGTTTTTT. Its translation: CAWRGMGQPTNEKLFF.

The chain has TRBV5-1 and TRBJ1-1; D might be TRBD1 (6 bases). The CDR3 has 15 residues. The V and J ends lost 0 bases and 4 bases respectively, with 13 bases between them. Germline CDR1 reads SGHRS; CDR2 reads YFSETQ. CDR3 DNA: TGCGCCAGCAGCTTGGGCGGACAGATAGGCACTGAAGCTTTCTTT. Its protein product is CASSLGGQIGTEAFF.

V usage is TRBV18 and J usage is TRBJ2-5; 8 bases match TRBD2. The germline V gene encodes CDR1 KGHSH and CDR2 LQKENI. The CDR3 loop spans 17 amino acids. Germline trimming cut 0 bases from V and 2 bases from J; bases unmatched to any gene: 8. Here the CDR3 DNA reads TGTGCCAGCTCACCACCGATTCGGACTAGCCAGCAAGAGACCCAGTACTTC. Its protein is CASSPPIRTSQQETQYF. Looking up the rest from reference TRBV18 and TRBJ2-5 gives the full variable domain: NAGVMQNPRHLVRRRGQEARLRCSPMKGHSHVYWYRQLPEEGLKFMVYLQKENIIDESGMPKERFSAEFPKEGPSILRIQQVVRGDSAAYFCASSPPIRTSQQETQYFGPGTRLLVL.

J is TRBJ2-5 and V is TRBV7-9; 7 bases fit TRBD1. The germline V gene encodes CDR1 SEHNR and CDR2 FQNEAQ (reference sequence). This CDR3 region has 14 residues. Trimming cost V 11 bases and J 4 bases; bases outside gene matches: 13. CDR3 nucleotide sequence: TGTGCCGTGAGGGGGCGCGAGGTAGGAGAGACCCAGTACTTC. It codes for CAVRGREVGETQYF.

The chain uses TRBV18 and TRBJ2-6; D tentatively fits TRBD1 or TRBD2 (5 bases each). V was pared by 5 bases and J by 1 base, with 12 bases between. Germline V CDR1 and CDR2: KGHSH, LQKENI. This CDR3 is built from 16 residues. CDR3 loop: CASSRDGASGANVLTF. CDR3 bases: TGTGCCAGCTCAAGGGACGGAGCATCTGGGGCCAACGTCCTGACTTTC.

A remark on this clone: This same CDR3 is encoded by further DNA sequences in the sample. DNA for the CDR3: TGTGCCTGGGGGCCGGACAGCAATCAGCCCCAGCATTTT. This gives the protein CAWGPDSNQPQHF. This chain connects TRBV30 to TRBJ1-5; D unresolved. This CDR3 has 13 amino acids. Germline values: CDR1 GTSNPN, CDR2 SVGIG (reference sequence). Trimming took off 5 bases at V and 1 base at J, with 9 bases between the two ends. The variable domain in full, with the rest retrieved from reference TRBV30 and TRBJ1-5, is SQTIHQWPATLVQPVGSPLSLECTVEGTSNPNLYWYRQAAGRGLQLLFYSVGIGQISSEVPQNLSASRPQDRQFILSSKKLLLSDSGFYLCAWGPDSNQPQHFGDGTRLSIL.